The following is a T cell receptor (beta chain) sequence with its context. What it binds is not known. CDR1 and CDR2 from the germline V gene are SGDLS and YYNGEE. Between the trimmed V and J ends, which lost 0 bases and 0 bases, there was a span of 6 bases. This CDR3 spans 14 amino acids. This sample's time point: patch test 1, 2 weeks after DPC sensitization. Sample treatment: therapeutic diphenylcyclopropenone sensitization with weekly scalp DPC. The data are from a study of human T cells and chemical hapten exposure. Study summary: The patients, most of them female, presented with alopecia areata, totalis or universalis. Broader study findings: While controls formed fewer of them, expanded TCRs formed significantly more large CDR3 similarity clusters.

Using its own MiXCR run on the RACE reads, TCRdb lists one record per CDR3 protein. The repertoire includes about 120,000 distinct CDR3 sequences, approximately 14% of them detected once, and 0.92% sits in the top ten. V and J are TRBV9 and TRBJ1-1, with no clear D. Sample: whole blood, taken in connection with sensitization to the hapten diphenylcyclopropenone (DPC). The sequence derives from a man between 18 and 35 years old with alopecia areata. Some clones in this sample may be carry-over from other donors' samples. The CDR3 loop reads CASSVDSLNTEAFF. CDR3 in DNA: TGTGCCAGCAGCGTAGACAGCCTGAACACTGAAGCTTTCTTT.